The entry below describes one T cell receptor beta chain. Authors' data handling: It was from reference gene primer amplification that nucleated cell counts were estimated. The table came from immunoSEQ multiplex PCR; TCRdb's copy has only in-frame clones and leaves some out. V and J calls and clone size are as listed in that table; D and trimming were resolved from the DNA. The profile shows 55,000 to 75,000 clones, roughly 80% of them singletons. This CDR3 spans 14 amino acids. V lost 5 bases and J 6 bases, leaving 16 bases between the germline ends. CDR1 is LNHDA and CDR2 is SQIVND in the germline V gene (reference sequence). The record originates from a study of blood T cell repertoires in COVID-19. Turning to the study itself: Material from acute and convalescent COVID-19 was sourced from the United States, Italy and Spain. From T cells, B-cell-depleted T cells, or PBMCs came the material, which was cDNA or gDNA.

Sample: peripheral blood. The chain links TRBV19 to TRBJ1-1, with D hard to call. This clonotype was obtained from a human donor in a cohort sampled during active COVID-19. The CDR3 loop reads CASSQGGRAAEAFF. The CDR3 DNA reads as TGTGCCAGTAGTCAAGGAGGCCGCGCCGCTGAAGCTTTCTTT.